This T cell receptor (beta chain) was recovered during a study of beta chain features in type 1 diabetes. Study results and caveats: Lower insertion and higher deletion counts appeared at VDJ junctions in type 1 diabetes patients. Whether HLA type affects TCRB rearrangement stayed undetermined in the present work. Shortening that was moderate but significant affected the TCRB CDR3s of Type 1 diabetes patients in all four CD4+ subsets.

Germline CDR1 is GTSNPN and CDR2 is SVGIG (reference sequence). Between the trimmed V and J ends, which lost 4 bases and 10 bases, there was a span of 20 bases. The CDR3 has 15 amino acids. Of the isolated RNA, all was reverse transcribed, and so the sequenced material was expressed TCRB transcripts. Profiling relied on immunoSEQ multiplex PCR, and the TCRdb table lists in-frame clones only, not all of them. The data hold about 140,000 clones, with around 13% observed a single time. This clone turned up a few times. Its antigen is not known. The sequencing input was central memory CD4+ T cells from blood. This TCR came from a man aged 18 to 30 with type 1 diabetes. V is TRBV30 and J is TRBJ1-6, with no clear D. CDR3 in DNA: TGTGCCTGGAAGACCAAGTCGGGGATGGGATCACCCCTCCACTTT. This gives the protein CAWKTKSGMGSPLHF.